This T cell receptor beta chain is drawn from a study of technical replicates of blood from four donors. Produced via immunoSEQ multiplex PCR; TCRdb's table is partial and in-frame only. This sample has around 89,000 clones; 94% occur once, and the top ten carry approximately 0.24%. Between the trimmed V and J ends, which lost 1 base and 3 bases, there was a span of 10 bases. Germline V CDR1 and CDR2: LGHNA, YNFKEQ. This CDR3 region has 14 residues. The TCR comes from a human donor in good health. The material sequenced was T cells isolated from PBMCs. J is TRBJ2-7 and V is TRBV4-2; D is ambiguous. CDR3 sequence reads: CASSQALPSYEQYF. Here the CDR3 DNA reads TGTGCCAGCAGCCAAGCTCTACCAAGCTACGAGCAGTACTTC.